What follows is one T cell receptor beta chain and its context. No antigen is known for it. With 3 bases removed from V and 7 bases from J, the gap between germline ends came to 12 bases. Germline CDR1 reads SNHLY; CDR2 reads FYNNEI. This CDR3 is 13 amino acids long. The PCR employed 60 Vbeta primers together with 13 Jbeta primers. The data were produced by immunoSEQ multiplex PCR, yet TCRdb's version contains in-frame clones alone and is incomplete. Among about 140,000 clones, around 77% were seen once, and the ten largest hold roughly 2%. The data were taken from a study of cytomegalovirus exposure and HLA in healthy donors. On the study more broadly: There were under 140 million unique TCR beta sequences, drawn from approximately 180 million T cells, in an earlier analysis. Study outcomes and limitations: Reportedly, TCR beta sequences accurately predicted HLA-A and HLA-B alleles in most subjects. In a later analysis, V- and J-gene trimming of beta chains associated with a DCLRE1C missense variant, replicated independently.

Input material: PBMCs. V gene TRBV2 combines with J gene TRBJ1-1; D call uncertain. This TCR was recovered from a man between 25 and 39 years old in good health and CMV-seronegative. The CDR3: CASSEEAIIEAFF. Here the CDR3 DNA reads TGTGCCAGCAGTGAGGAGGCGATAATTGAAGCTTTCTTT.